One sample yielded the 5 T cell receptor beta chains listed below, sequenced in a study of T cell clonotyping in hematopoietic cell transplantation. Method: immunoSEQ multiplex PCR; TCRdb's copy keeps in-frame clones and lacks some. This sample has some 40,000 clones, with 94% found just once. Input material: peripheral blood mononuclear cells. These receptor sequences come from a woman between 45 and 65 years old in good health. Some clones in this sample may be carry-over from other donors' samples.

The genes are TRBV7-9 and TRBJ1-1; D not resolved. The V end lost 0 bases, the J end lost 5 bases, and 7 bases lay between the germline ends. The CDR3 contains 13 residues. CDR1 and CDR2 (germline): SEHNR, FQNEAQ (reference sequence). CDR3: CASSLAGPTEAFF. The CDR3 nucleotides are TGTGCCAGCAGCTTAGCTGGGCCTACTGAAGCTTTCTTT.

This chain joins TRBV4-3 and TRBJ1-6; D might be TRBD1 (6 bases). Trimming cost V 1 base and J 5 bases, with 12 bases left between them. Germline assignment: CDR1 LGHNA and CDR2 YSLEER. The CDR3 covers 16 residues. CDR3 in amino acids: CASSQAFGQNNSPLHF. CDR3 nucleotides: TGCGCCAGCAGCCAAGCGTTCGGACAGAATAATTCACCCCTCCACTTT.

This chain uses TRBV7-3 with TRBJ1-6; D remains unclear. The CDR3 is 13 amino acids. V was clipped by 5 bases and J by 10 bases, with 12 bases between them. CDR1 is SGHTA and CDR2 is FQGTGA in the germline V gene. Here the CDR3 reads CASSPTRESPLHF. The CDR3 DNA reads as TGTGCCAGCAGCCCAACACGGGAATCACCCCTCCACTTT.

This chain uses TRBV4-1 with TRBJ1-5; TRBD1 might be the D (5 bases). CDR1 MGHRA and CDR2 YSYEKL come from the germline V gene. There are 13 residues in the CDR3. Trimming pared 4 bases from V and 7 bases from J, leaving 11 bases between. The CDR3 loop is CASSPGAFQPQHF. Here the CDR3 DNA reads TGCGCCAGCAGCCCCGGGGCGTTCCAGCCCCAGCATTTT.

The rearrangement uses TRBV7-6 and TRBJ2-7; D is unclear. In germline, CDR1 is SGHVS, CDR2 FNYEAQ. V dropped 2 bases and J dropped 3 bases, with 11 bases sitting between them. The CDR3 contains 14 residues. DNA for the CDR3: TGTGCCAGCAGCTTAAGTGGGATCGGCTACGAGCAGTACTTC. It yields the protein CASSLSGIGYEQYF.